These T cell receptor beta chains were read from a single sample in a study of T cell changes during pregnancy in multiple sclerosis. Method: immunoSEQ multiplex PCR; TCRdb's copy keeps in-frame clones and lacks some. Here the sample spans over 30,000 clones, more than 75% being singletons. Sequenced here: CD4+ T cells from peripheral blood mononuclear cells, sampled in the second trimester of pregnancy. These receptors were obtained from a female donor in good health, enrolled as a control in a pregnancy study. The CDR3 runs from the conserved cysteine through the conserved F or W.

v_call,cdr3_aa
TRBV2,CASRTGVGNTEAFF
TRBV6-5,CASTYDSYGELFF
TRBV7-9,CASSLGKNTEAFF
TRBV7-9,CASSLGAYGYTF
TRBV7-9,CASSPDPTLF
TRBV30,CAWSVMAGEQFF
TRBV7-9,CASSSTPRGWETQYF
TRBV19,CASSIANRGTYGYTF
TRBV5-5,CASRSSWGRPHTDTQYF
TRBV27,CASSSAGSDTEAFF
TRBV18,CASSSDSGNTIYF
TRBV7-9,CASSFAGRATDGELFF
TRBV7-8,CASSFGGEQFF
TRBV18,CASSPGAEANYGYTF
TRBV7-2,CASSFRGSRFNYGYTF
TRBV2,CASRREGQGPYEQYF
TRBV7-2,CASSFRLADTDTQYF
TRBV28,CASSLQGFRANVLTF
TRBV28,CASSSWDRGRSNQPQHF
TRBV2,CASNPWGGIEKLFF
TRBV19,CASKADRVQPQHF
TRBV28,CASSLNPTGTGNTIYF
TRBV2,CASSRTDRGGSIQYF
TRBV2,CASRNQQGGYNEQFF
TRBV30,CALPISGGGTGELFF
TRBV7-9,CASSPSRLSGGNYGYTF
TRBV10-3,CAISESDRGNLNQPQHF
TRBV27,CASSEGRRSPLHF
TRBV11-2,CASSSQTSGGAAFYEQYF
TRBV29-1,CSVESRFRPGTSSYNEQFF
TRBV6-6,CASSFSQGGNSPLHF
TRBV7-9,CASSLVTGTMAFF
TRBV6-5,CASKRGGGRDTQYF
TRBV7-2,CASSFKLAGGYEQYF
TRBV4-3,CASSSAGTSGGETQYF
TRBV28,CASSLPRETQYF
TRBV7-2,CASSLSTGPYSNQPQHF
TRBV7-2,CASIQTDRGFLEAFF
TRBV7-2,CASSFQTRGHSGNTIYF
TRBV6-6,CASSPTGSMNTEAFF
TRBV14,CASSRAGTGAYGYTF
TRBV10-3,CAISRREWTGNTIYF
TRBV7-9,CASSLGLAGVGDIQYF
TRBV28,CASSPIRQGAGKLFF
TRBV7-3,CASSLTASGGASTDTQYF